What follows is one T cell receptor beta chain and its context. This record belongs to a study of blood T cell repertoires in COVID-19. The protocol was immunoSEQ multiplex PCR, while the TCRdb copy is restricted to in-frame clones and leaves out a portion. The sample consists of tens of thousands of clones, around 81% of them appearing once. The CDR3 is made up of 16 amino acids. V shed 2 bases and J shed 3 bases, with 14 bases lying between them. CDR1 is KGHSH, CDR2 LQKENI, per germline. The receptor was derived from a woman between 65 and 79 years old with acute or convalescent COVID-19. The specimen sequenced was peripheral blood. The chain has TRBV18 and TRBJ1-5; perhaps TRBD1 as D (6 bases). The CDR3 here is CASSPADRVDNQPQHF. The DNA of the CDR3 is TGTGCCAGCTCACCAGCGGACAGAGTTGACAATCAGCCCCAGCATTTT.